Below, 18 T cell receptor beta chains from the same sample are listed, as sequenced in a study of beta chain features in type 1 diabetes. The isolated RNA, all of it, was reverse transcribed, so expressed TCRB transcripts were what got sequenced. This table comes from immunoSEQ multiplex PCR, and its TCRdb copy is limited to in-frame clones, with some not included. The sample contains over 500,000 clones, around 16% of which appear only once. The sequencing input was naive CD4+ T cells from blood. These TCRs come from a man between 18 and 35 years old in good health.

CDR3 sequence: CASSQDREREEKLFF. In DNA form, the CDR3 reads TGTGCCAGCAGCCAAGATCGGGAGAGAGAAGAAAAACTGTTTTTT. This chain links TRBV4-2 with TRBJ1-4; no clear D gene. CDR1 is LGHNA, CDR2 YNFKEQ, per germline. V was clipped by 0 bases and J by 8 bases, with 13 bases between them. This CDR3 comprises 15 residues.

The gene calls are TRBV11-1 and TRBJ1-1; D may be TRBD1 (5 bases). Germline-derived CDR1 and CDR2 are SGHAT and FQDESV (reference sequence). The CDR3 is 13 amino acids. V was trimmed by 4 bases and J by 6 bases, leaving 12 bases between them. CDR3: CASSSQGFPEAFF. CDR3 sequence (DNA): TGTGCCAGCAGCTCCCAGGGTTTCCCTGAAGCTTTCTTT.

The rearrangement links TRBV7-9 to TRBJ2-1; D is perhaps TRBD1 or TRBD2 (5 bases each). The CDR3 runs to 16 residues. Looked up from germline, CDR1 is SEHNR and CDR2 is FQNEAQ (reference sequence). Trimming removed 4 bases at V and 6 bases at J, with 19 bases between. For the CDR3, the DNA is TGTGCCAGCAGCTCCCCGGGGCCTAGCTCGGGCAATGAGCAGTTCTTC. Translated: CASSSPGPSSGNEQFF. Together with reference TRBV7-9 and TRBJ2-1, the CDR3 gives the full variable domain: DTGVSQNPRHKITKRGQNVTFRCDPISEHNRLYWYRQTLGQGPEFLTYFQNEAQLEKSRLLSDRFSAERPKGSFSTLEIQRTEQGDSAMYLCASSSPGPSSGNEQFFGPGTRLTVL.

V usage is TRBV5-1 and J usage is TRBJ2-5; D remains ambiguous. This CDR3 contains 14 residues. Trimming cost V 0 bases and J 1 base, with 7 bases left between them. Per the germline V gene, CDR1 is SGHRS and CDR2 is YFSETQ. CDR3 in amino acids: CASSLGASQETQYF. DNA of the CDR3: TGCGCCAGCAGCTTGGGTGCGTCCCAAGAGACCCAGTACTTC.

The table lists this clone with a few counts. This chain connects TRBV7-2 to TRBJ1-2, with TRBD1 matching 8 bases. Trimming at V came to 2 bases and at J to 2 bases, leaving 7 bases not matched to a gene. CDR3 length equals 16 residues. Germline CDR1 reads SGHTA; CDR2 reads FQGNSA. CDR3 sequence (DNA): TGTGCCAGCAGCTTATATTCCGGACAGGGAAACTATGGCTACACCTTC. Protein product: CASSLYSGQGNYGYTF.

The V gene is TRBV28, the J gene TRBJ1-5, with D hard to call. Trimming took 3 bases from V and 2 from J, leaving 8 bases between them. CDR1 is MDHEN and CDR2 is SYDVKM in the germline V gene. The CDR3 contains 14 residues. CDR3 sequence reads: CASSLNLRNQPQHF. The CDR3 nucleotides are TGTGCCAGCAGTTTGAACCTCCGCAATCAGCCCCAGCATTTT.

This clone has just a few counts. This chain connects TRBV15 to TRBJ1-4; 7 bases map to TRBD1. Germline CDR1 is LNHNV and CDR2 is YYDKDF (reference sequence). With 1 base clipped from V and 7 bases from J, the junction kept 6 bases outside the gene matches. The CDR3 contains 15 residues. The CDR3 spells CATSRVGGTVEKLFF. CDR3 in DNA: TGTGCCACCAGCAGAGTTGGCGGGACAGTTGAAAAACTGTTTTTT.

This clone was detected once. The chain employs TRBV4-2 and TRBJ2-1, with TRBD1 matching 8 bases. This CDR3 is 14 amino acids long. The germline gives CDR1 LGHNA, CDR2 YNFKEQ. Trimming removed 4 bases from V and 5 bases from J; junction bases left unmatched: 4. The CDR3 region is CASSLPTGDNEQFF. For the CDR3, the DNA is TGTGCCAGCAGCCTCCCGACAGGGGACAATGAGCAGTTCTTC.

This chain connects TRBV7-2 to TRBJ2-5; TRBD2 agrees at 9 bases. With 1 base clipped from V and 4 bases from J, the junction kept 4 bases outside the gene matches. The CDR3 runs to 15 residues. Germline V gene data show CDR1 as SGHTA and CDR2 as FQGNSA. DNA for the CDR3: TGTGCCAGCAGCTTAGTAGCGGGAGCTCGAGAGACCCAGTACTTC. This encodes CASSLVAGARETQYF. The entire variable domain, with the rest obtained from reference TRBV7-2 and TRBJ2-5, is as follows: GAGVSQSPSNKVTEKGKDVELRCDPISGHTALYWYRQSLGQGLEFLIYFQGNSAPDKSGLPSDRFSAERTGGSVSTLTIQRTQQEDSAVYLCASSLVAGARETQYFGPGTRLLVL.

This clone showed up just a few times. Here the CDR3 reads CASGVELVHSEQFF. Written as DNA, the CDR3 is TGTGCCAGCGGGGTGGAACTAGTCCACAGTGAGCAGTTCTTC. The chain links TRBV2 to TRBJ2-1; D might be TRBD2 (5 bases). Trimming stripped 8 bases from V and 9 bases from J, with 20 bases between. The CDR3 spans 14 residues. The V gene's germline CDR1 is SNHLY and CDR2 FYNNEI.

This clone has just a few counts. V usage is TRBV30 and J usage is TRBJ1-1; D is unclear. V lost 4 bases, J lost 5 bases, and 14 bases lay in between. CDR1 and CDR2 from the germline V gene are GTSNPN and SVGIG (reference sequence). The CDR3 totals 13 residues. CDR3 residues: CAWKVSPRTEAFF. The CDR3 DNA follows: TGTGCCTGGAAGGTGAGCCCTCGGACTGAAGCTTTCTTT.

The gene calls are TRBV10-3 and TRBJ2-5; 7 nucleotides agree with TRBD1. V shed 7 bases, J shed 0 bases, and the junction held 8 bases outside the gene matches. There are 15 residues in the CDR3. Germline CDR1 and CDR2: ENHRY and SYGVKD. CDR3 loop: CAIKPDRLYQETQYF. CDR3 bases: TGTGCCATCAAACCGGACAGGTTGTACCAAGAGACCCAGTACTTC.

The chain employs TRBV19 and TRBJ2-2, with a tentative D call TRBD1 (6 bases). This CDR3 is 15 amino acids long. Trimming pared 6 bases from V and 0 bases from J, leaving 11 bases between. Germline V lookup: CDR1 LNHDA, CDR2 SQIVND (reference sequence). This CDR3 is CASSNRDSNTGELFF. The CDR3 DNA is TGTGCCAGTAGCAACAGGGATTCGAACACCGGGGAGCTGTTTTTT.

This clone was observed a handful of times. V and J are TRBV10-3 and TRBJ2-2, with D tentatively TRBD2 (7 bases). CDR1 ENHRY and CDR2 SYGVKD come from the germline V gene. The CDR3 loop spans 16 amino acids. Trimming cost V 4 bases and J 3 bases, with 15 bases left between them. The CDR3 bases are TGTGCCATCAGTGCGGGGGGCGACGGCTACACCGGGGAGCTGTTTTTT. This codes for CAISAGGDGYTGELFF.

V gene TRBV9 combines with J gene TRBJ2-4, with 8 bases fitting TRBD1. Germline V gene sequence: CDR1 SGDLS, CDR2 YYNGEE. With 0 bases clipped from V and 7 bases from J, the junction kept 6 bases outside the gene matches. The CDR3 is 15 residues long. Here the CDR3 reads CASSVEPGGMNIQYF. The CDR3 DNA follows: TGTGCCAGCAGCGTAGAACCAGGGGGCATGAACATTCAGTACTTC.

As for this clone: The sample has other DNA sequences that encode this CDR3 too. The chain uses TRBV28 and TRBJ1-2; no reliable D call. Trimming took off 2 bases at V and 5 bases at J, with 6 bases between the two ends. The CDR3 consists of 12 residues. From germline, CDR1 is MDHEN and CDR2 SYDVKM. CDR3 sequence reads: CASSLGGYGYTF. The CDR3, as DNA: TGTGCCAGCAGTTTAGGAGGGTATGGCTACACCTTC.

Notes on this clone: This CDR3 is also generated by other DNA sequences in the sample. The rearrangement links TRBV6-5 to TRBJ2-7, with 10 bases fitting TRBD2. The length of the CDR3 is 15 residues. The germline gives CDR1 MNHEY, CDR2 SVGAGI. The junction had 5 bases not matched to a gene; V was cut back by 2 bases and J by 4 bases. The CDR3, as DNA: TGTGCCAGCAGTTACAGGCTAGCGGGGGCATACGAGCAGTACTTC. It is translated as CASSYRLAGAYEQYF.

The gene calls are TRBV28 and TRBJ2-7; D may match TRBD1 or TRBD2 (5 bases each). The CDR3 totals 15 residues. Trimming removed 7 bases at V and 4 bases at J, with 20 bases between. The germline CDR1 and CDR2 sequences are MDHEN and SYDVKM. For the CDR3, the DNA is TGTGCCAGCAAGGTTGGTGGGGGAATGCGGTACGAGCAGTACTTC. Its protein product is CASKVGGGMRYEQYF.